This T cell receptor (beta chain) appears in the sequencing data of a study of circulating and synovial CD4+ cells in juvenile arthritis. With 7 bases removed from V and 5 bases from J, the gap between germline ends came to 8 bases. This CDR3 has 12 residues. Germline CDR1 is MDHEN and CDR2 is SYDVKM. TCRdb's table, derived via immunoSEQ multiplex PCR, lists solely in-frame clones and lacks some. The sample records about 32,000 clones, roughly 96% being singletons. The sample consisted of CD4+ T cells from blood. The V and J genes are TRBV28 and TRBJ2-2, with D possibly being TRBD2 (5 bases). This TCR came from a human donor with juvenile idiopathic arthritis. CDR3 sequence (DNA): TGTGCCAGCACCGAGGGAACCGGGGAGCTGTTTTTT. Amino acids: CASTEGTGELFF. Filled out from reference TRBV28 and TRBJ2-2, the complete variable domain reads DVKVTQSSRYLVKRTGEKVFLECVQDMDHENMFWYRQDPGLGLRLIYFSYDVKMKEKGDIPEGYSVSREKKERFSLILESASTNQTSMYLCASTEGTGELFFGEGSRLTVL.